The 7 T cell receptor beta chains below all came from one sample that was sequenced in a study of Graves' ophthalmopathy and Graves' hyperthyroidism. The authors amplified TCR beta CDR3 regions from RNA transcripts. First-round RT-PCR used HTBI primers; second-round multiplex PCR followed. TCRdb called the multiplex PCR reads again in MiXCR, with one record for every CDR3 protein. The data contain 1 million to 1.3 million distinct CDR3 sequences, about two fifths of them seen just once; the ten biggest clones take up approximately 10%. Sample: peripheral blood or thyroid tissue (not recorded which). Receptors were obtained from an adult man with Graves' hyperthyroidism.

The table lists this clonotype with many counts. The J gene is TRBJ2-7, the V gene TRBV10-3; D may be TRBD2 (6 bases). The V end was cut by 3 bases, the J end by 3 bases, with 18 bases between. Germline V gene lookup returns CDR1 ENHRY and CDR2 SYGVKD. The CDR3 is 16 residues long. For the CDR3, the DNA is TGTGCCATCAGTGACCGCGCCGGGACTGTGAACTACGAGCAGTACTTC. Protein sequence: CAISDRAGTVNYEQYF.

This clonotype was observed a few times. CDR3 DNA: TGTGCCAGCAGCTTGTTTAATGGAGCAGGAGATCCTCCGTATGAAGCTTTCTTT. As protein: CASSLFNGAGDPPYEAFF. The chain joins TRBV11-2 to TRBJ1-1; D is undetermined. Trimming removed 3 bases at V and 7 bases at J, with 27 bases between. CDR1 and CDR2 (germline): SGHAT, FQNNGV. The CDR3 contains 18 residues.

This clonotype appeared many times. CDR3 DNA sequence: TGTGCCAGCAGCTTAGCGCGTCTCTTACAGGGGGCGCGGAGTTACGAGCAGTACTTC. Residues: CASSLARLLQGARSYEQYF. The genes are TRBV7-9 and TRBJ2-7; 9 bases align to TRBD1. Germline V lookup: CDR1 SEHNR, CDR2 FQNEAQ (reference sequence). The CDR3 runs to 19 residues. Trimming at V came to 0 bases and at J to 4 bases, leaving 16 bases not matched to a gene.

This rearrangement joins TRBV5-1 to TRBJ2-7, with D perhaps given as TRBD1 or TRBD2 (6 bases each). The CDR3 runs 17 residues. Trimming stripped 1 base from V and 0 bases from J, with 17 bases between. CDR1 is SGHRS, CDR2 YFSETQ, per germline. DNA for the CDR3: TGCGCCAGCAGCTTGCGCCCTGGGGGGCGAAGCTCCTACGAGCAGTACTTC. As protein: CASSLRPGGRSSYEQYF.

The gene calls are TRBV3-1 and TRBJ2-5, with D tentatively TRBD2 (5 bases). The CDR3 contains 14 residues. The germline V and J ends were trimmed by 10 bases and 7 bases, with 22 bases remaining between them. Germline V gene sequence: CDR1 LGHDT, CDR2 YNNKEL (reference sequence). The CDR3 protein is CAIVMGSRESTQYF. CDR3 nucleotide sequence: TGTGCCATCGTGATGGGCAGTCGGGAATCGACCCAGTACTTC.

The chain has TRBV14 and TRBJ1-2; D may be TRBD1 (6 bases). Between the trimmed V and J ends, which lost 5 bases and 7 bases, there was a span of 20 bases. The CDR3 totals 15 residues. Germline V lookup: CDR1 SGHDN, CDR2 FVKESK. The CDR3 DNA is TGTGCCAGCAGCGTGCACCCAGGGGACCTCCTTGGCTACACCTTC. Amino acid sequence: CASSVHPGDLLGYTF.

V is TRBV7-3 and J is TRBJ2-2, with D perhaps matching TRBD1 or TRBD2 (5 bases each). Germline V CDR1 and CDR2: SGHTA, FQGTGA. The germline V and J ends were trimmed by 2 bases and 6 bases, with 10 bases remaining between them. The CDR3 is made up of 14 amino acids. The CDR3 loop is CASSLGSGPGELFF. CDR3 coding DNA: TGTGCCAGCAGCTTAGGTTCGGGGCCCGGGGAGCTGTTTTTT.